These 9 T cell receptor beta chains came from one sample sequenced in a study of PD-1 blockade in classical Hodgkin lymphoma. Sequenced by immunoSEQ multiplex PCR; TCRdb stores in-frame clones only, minus some. The table records 21,000 or so clones, roughly 89% of them present only once. Time point described: newly diagnosed, previously untreated cHL patient sample. Thawed PBMCs were the source of CD8+ T cells, obtained through magnetic negative selection. The sequencing sample was made of CD8+ T cells from blood. These receptors were collected from a human donor with classical Hodgkin lymphoma.

This rearrangement joins TRBV27 to TRBJ2-1; tentative D call: TRBD1 (7 bases). Trimming took off 3 bases at V and 8 bases at J, with 8 bases between the two ends. The CDR3 extends over 12 amino acids. The germline gives CDR1 MNHEY, CDR2 SMNVEV (reference sequence). CDR3: CASSFRGDEQFF. The CDR3 DNA sequence: TGTGCCAGCAGTTTCAGGGGGGATGAGCAGTTCTTC.

This clone was recorded once. This chain links TRBV5-8 with TRBJ1-6, with TRBD1 identical over 9 bases. V lost 3 bases, J lost 10 bases, and 5 bases stayed unmatched. CDR1 is SGHTS and CDR2 is YDEGEE in the germline V gene. The CDR3 totals 14 residues. DNA of the CDR3: TGTGCCAGCAGCTGGGGACAGGGAATATCACCCCTCCACTTT. It is translated as CASSWGQGISPLHF.

This clone has only one observation. The V call is TRBV2, the J call TRBJ1-1; 9 bases match TRBD1. Looked up from germline, CDR1 is SNHLY and CDR2 is FYNNEI. This CDR3 is 15 amino acids long. V dropped 4 bases and J dropped 3; count of bases not matched to a gene: 6. The CDR3 region has the DNA TGTGCCAGCAGTGGATGGGACAGGGTCTACACTGAAGCTTTCTTT. Translated: CASSGWDRVYTEAFF. The full variable domain, in which reference TRBV2 and TRBJ1-1 provide the parts outside the CDR3, is EPEVTQTPSHQVTQMGQEVILRCVPISNHLYFYWYRQILGQKVEFLVSFYNNEISEKSEIFDDQFSVERPDGSNFTLKIRSTKLEDSAMYFCASSGWDRVYTEAFFGQGTRLTVV.

The rearrangement uses TRBV7-8 and TRBJ1-4, with D possibly being TRBD1 (5 bases). The ends were cut back, 2 bases at V and 0 bases at J, with 13 bases in the middle. The CDR3 totals 17 residues. Germline CDR1 SGHVS, CDR2 FQNEAQ. CDR3 region: CASSLLSPGATNEKLFF. The DNA of the CDR3 is TGTGCCAGCAGCTTATTGTCGCCGGGGGCAACTAATGAAAAACTGTTTTTT.

The V call is TRBV7-9, the J call TRBJ2-3; D unclear. The CDR3 sequence is 11 residues long. V lost 5 bases, J lost 3 bases, and 3 bases lay in between. Germline V gives CDR1 SEHNR, CDR2 FQNEAQ (reference sequence). The CDR3 protein is CASSETDTQYF. DNA for the CDR3: TGTGCCAGCAGCGAAACAGATACGCAGTATTTT.

V is TRBV7-9 and J is TRBJ2-1; possibly TRBD1 for D (6 bases). CDR1 and CDR2 from the germline V gene are SEHNR and FQNEAQ (reference sequence). V gave up 5 bases and J gave up 7 bases, with 15 bases separating them. This CDR3 is built from 14 residues. CDR3 sequence (DNA): TGTGCCAGCAGCCCGAAAGGACAGTGGAATGAGCAGTTCTTC. Amino acid sequence: CASSPKGQWNEQFF.

The rearrangement joins TRBV7-9 to TRBJ2-7, with D hard to call. Germline assignment: CDR1 SEHNR and CDR2 FQNEAQ (reference sequence). The CDR3 is 13 residues long. Between the trimmed V and J ends, which lost 5 bases and 2 bases, there was a span of 10 bases. The CDR3 spells CASSHGSTYEQYF. The DNA of the CDR3 is TGTGCCAGCAGCCACGGAAGCACCTACGAGCAGTACTTC.

The chain combines TRBV2 with TRBJ2-3, with TRBD2 identical over 8 bases. The CDR3 length is 15 residues. CDR1 and CDR2 from the germline V gene are SNHLY and FYNNEI. The V and J ends lost 2 bases and 3 bases, in that order; junction bases with no gene match: 4. The CDR3 DNA reads as TGTGCCAGCAGTGAAACCCGGGGGGGTACAGATACGCAGTATTTT. This gives the protein CASSETRGGTDTQYF.

V and J are TRBV28 and TRBJ1-1; D is uncertain. CDR1 is MDHEN and CDR2 is SYDVKM in the germline V gene. The CDR3 sequence is 12 residues long. V was trimmed by 1 base and J by 7 bases, leaving 7 bases between them. The CDR3 DNA follows: TGTGCCAGCAGTTTATTAGGAGATGAAGCTTTCTTT. Amino acids: CASSLLGDEAFF.